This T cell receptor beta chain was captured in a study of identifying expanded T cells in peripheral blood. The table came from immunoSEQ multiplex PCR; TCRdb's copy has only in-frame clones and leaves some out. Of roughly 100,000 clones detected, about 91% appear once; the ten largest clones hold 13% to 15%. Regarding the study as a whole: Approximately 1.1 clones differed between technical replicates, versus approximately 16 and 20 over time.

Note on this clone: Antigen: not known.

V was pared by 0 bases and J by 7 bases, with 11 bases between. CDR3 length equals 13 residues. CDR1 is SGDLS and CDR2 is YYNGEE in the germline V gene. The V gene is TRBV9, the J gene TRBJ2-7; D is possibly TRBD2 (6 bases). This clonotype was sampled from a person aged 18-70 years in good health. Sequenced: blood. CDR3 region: CASSVDLAKEQYF. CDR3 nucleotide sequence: TGTGCCAGCAGCGTAGATCTAGCGAAGGAGCAGTACTTC.